This T cell receptor beta chain was found in a study of blood T cell repertoires in COVID-19. On the study more broadly: COVID-19 samples, acute and convalescent, were from the United States, Italy and Spain.

Original data processing: Reference gene primers were amplified, and this amplification served to estimate nucleated cell counts. Profiled with immunoSEQ multiplex PCR; TCRdb holds only in-frame clones, not every one. Clonal size and the V and J genes are those of that table, whereas D and trimming came from the DNA. The sample yields tens of thousands of clones, approximately 89% seen once. Germline loops: CDR1 MRHNA, CDR2 SNTAGT. This CDR3 is 18 amino acids long. Trimming removed 0 bases at V and 1 base at J, with 13 bases between. The sequence was collected from a human donor in a cohort sampled during active COVID-19. The chain links TRBV6-4 to TRBJ1-6, with D possibly matching TRBD1 (6 bases). Input material: peripheral blood. The CDR3 here is CASSDSRGGGSYNSPLHF. The CDR3, as DNA: TGTGCCAGCAGTGACTCGAGGGGGGGCGGGTCCTATAATTCACCCCTCCACTTT.